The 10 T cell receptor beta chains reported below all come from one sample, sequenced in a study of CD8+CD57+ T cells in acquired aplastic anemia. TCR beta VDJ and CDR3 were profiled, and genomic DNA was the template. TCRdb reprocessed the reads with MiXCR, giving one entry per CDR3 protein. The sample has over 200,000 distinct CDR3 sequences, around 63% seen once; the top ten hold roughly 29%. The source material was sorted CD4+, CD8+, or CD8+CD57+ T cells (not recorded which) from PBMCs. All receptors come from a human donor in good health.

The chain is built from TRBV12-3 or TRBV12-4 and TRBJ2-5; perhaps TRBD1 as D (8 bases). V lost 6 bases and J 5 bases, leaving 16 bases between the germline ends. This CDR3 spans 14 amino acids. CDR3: CASSQTGEGETQYF. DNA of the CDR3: TGTGCCAGCAGCCAGACAGGGGAGGGGGAGACCCAGTACTTC.

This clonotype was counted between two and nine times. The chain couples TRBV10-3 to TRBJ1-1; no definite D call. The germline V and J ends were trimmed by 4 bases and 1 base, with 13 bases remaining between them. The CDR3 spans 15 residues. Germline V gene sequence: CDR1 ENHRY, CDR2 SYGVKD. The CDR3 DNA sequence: TGTGCCATCAGTGTGGAGAGGATATCGAACACTGAAGCTTTCTTT. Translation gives CAISVERISNTEAFF.

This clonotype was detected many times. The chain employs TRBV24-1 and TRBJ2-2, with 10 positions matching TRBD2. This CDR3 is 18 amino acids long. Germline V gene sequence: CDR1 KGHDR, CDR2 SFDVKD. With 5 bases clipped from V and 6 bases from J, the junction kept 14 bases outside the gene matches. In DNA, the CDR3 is TGTGCCACCAGTGCTCCGATGAGCGGGAGGGCCGGTTCCGGGGAGCTGTTTTTT. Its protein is CATSAPMSGRAGSGELFF.

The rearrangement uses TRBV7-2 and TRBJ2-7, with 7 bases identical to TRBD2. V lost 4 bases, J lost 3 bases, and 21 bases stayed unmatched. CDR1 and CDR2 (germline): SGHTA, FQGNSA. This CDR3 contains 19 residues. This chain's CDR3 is CASSSLGLLHLTPFYEQYF. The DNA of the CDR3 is TGTGCCAGCAGCTCCTTGGGACTACTCCACCTGACTCCTTTCTACGAGCAGTACTTC.

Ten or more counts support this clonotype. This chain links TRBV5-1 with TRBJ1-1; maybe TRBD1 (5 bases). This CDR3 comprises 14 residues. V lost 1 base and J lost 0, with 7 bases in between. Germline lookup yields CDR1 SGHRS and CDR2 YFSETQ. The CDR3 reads CASSLPGMNTEAFF. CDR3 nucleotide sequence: TGCGCCAGCAGCTTGCCAGGGATGAACACTGAAGCTTTCTTT.

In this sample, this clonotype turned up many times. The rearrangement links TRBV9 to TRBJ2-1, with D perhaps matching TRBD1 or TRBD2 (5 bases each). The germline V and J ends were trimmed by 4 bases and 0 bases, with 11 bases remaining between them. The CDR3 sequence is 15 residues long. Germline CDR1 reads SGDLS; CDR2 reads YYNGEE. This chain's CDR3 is CASSPEGSSYNEQFF. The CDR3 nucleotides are TGTGCCAGCAGCCCCGAGGGGAGCTCCTACAATGAGCAGTTCTTC. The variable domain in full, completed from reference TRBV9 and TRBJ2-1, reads DSGVTQTPKHLITATGQRVTLRCSPRSGDLSVYWYQQSLDQGLQFLIQYYNGEERAKGNILERFSAQQFPDLHSELNLSSLELGDSALYFCASSPEGSSYNEQFFGPGTRLTVL.

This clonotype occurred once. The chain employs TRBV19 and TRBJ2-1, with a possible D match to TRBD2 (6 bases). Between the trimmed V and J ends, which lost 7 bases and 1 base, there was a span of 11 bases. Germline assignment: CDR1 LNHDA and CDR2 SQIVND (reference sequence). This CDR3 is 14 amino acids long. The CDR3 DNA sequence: TGTGCCAGTAAGATAGCGGATTCCTACAATGAGCAGTTCTTC. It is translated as CASKIADSYNEQFF. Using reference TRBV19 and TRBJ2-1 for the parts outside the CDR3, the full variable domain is DGGITQSPKYLFRKEGQNVTLSCEQNLNHDAMYWYRQDPGQGLRLIYYSQIVNDFQKGDIAEGYSVSREKKESFPLTVTSAQKNPTAFYLCASKIADSYNEQFFGPGTRLTVL.

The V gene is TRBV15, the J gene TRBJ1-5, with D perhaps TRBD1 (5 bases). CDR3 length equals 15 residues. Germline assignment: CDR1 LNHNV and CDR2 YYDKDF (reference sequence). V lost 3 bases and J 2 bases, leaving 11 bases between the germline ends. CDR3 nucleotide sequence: TGTGCCACCAGCAGGGCAGGGATGGGCAATCAGCCCCAGCATTTT. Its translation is CATSRAGMGNQPQHF.

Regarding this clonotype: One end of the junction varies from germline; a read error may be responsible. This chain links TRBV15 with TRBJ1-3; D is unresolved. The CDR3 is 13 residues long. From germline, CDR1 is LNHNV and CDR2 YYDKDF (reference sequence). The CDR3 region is CATSRGLGNTMYF. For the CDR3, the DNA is TGTGCCACCAGCAGAGGGCTCGGAAACACCATGTATTTT.

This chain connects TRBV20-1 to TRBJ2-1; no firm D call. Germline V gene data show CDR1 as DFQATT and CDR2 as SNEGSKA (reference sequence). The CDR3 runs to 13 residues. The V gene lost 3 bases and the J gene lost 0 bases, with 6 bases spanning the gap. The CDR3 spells CSASLSSYNEQFF. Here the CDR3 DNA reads TGCAGTGCTAGTCTCAGCTCCTACAATGAGCAGTTCTTC.